This T cell receptor (beta chain) was observed in a study of T-cell reconstitution after alpha-beta-depleted transplantation in children. The CDR3 contains 12 residues. With 6 bases removed from V and 0 bases from J, the gap between germline ends came to 6 bases. Germline V gene data show CDR1 as WSHSY and CDR2 as SAAADI. This sample's TCRbeta library carried unique molecular identifier barcodes. A single record per CDR3 protein comes from TCRdb applying MiXCR to the PCR reads. The sample includes about 110,000 distinct CDR3 sequences, about 9.4% of them seen just once. The sample holds many counts of this clonotype.

This rearrangement joins TRBV10-2 to TRBJ2-7; the D is unclear. Specimen: PBMCs from the stem cell graft donor, collected from the stem cell graft. The source of this sequence is a human donor who donated a stem cell graft to a child with acute lymphoblastic leukemia. The CDR3 reads CASRDPSYEQYF. The CDR3, as DNA: TGCGCCAGCAGGGACCCCTCCTACGAGCAGTACTTC.